These 20 T cell receptor beta chains were sequenced from one sample in a study of Ad26.COV2.S vaccination and SARS-CoV-2 variants. Stated treatment: some 20 received Ad26.COV2.S at low or high dose, single or two shots; about 5 received placebo; per-sample allocation not given. The study sampled participants on day 63 after the first vaccine or placebo injection. The data were produced by immunoSEQ multiplex PCR, yet TCRdb's version contains in-frame clones alone and is incomplete. The sample has 240,000 or so clones, roughly 90% seen once; the top ten hold around 10%. The specimen comprised peripheral blood, sampled in a trial of Ad26.COV2.S vaccine versus placebo. All receptors derive from a person aged 18-60 years who received the Ad26.COV2.S COVID-19 vaccine or a placebo.

V is TRBV12-3 or TRBV12-4 and J is TRBJ2-7; D possibly corresponds to TRBD1 (5 bases). V shed 8 bases and J shed 0 bases, with 5 bases lying between them. This CDR3 has 11 residues. CDR3 in amino acids: CASGASYEQYF. DNA for the CDR3: TGTGCCAGCGGGGCCTCCTACGAGCAGTACTTC.

The chain employs TRBV7-2 and TRBJ1-5; D perhaps matches TRBD1 (5 bases). V dropped 4 bases and J dropped 0 bases, with 19 bases sitting between them. The CDR3 has 18 amino acids. CDR1 is SGHTA and CDR2 is FQGNSA in the germline V gene. The CDR3 loop reads CASSSTPRDGYSNQPQHF. CDR3 coding DNA: TGTGCCAGCAGCTCTACTCCCCGGGACGGATATAGCAATCAGCCCCAGCATTTT.

The CDR3 reads CASTTTGILATSYEQYF. The CDR3 DNA reads TGTGCCAGCACCACAACCGGAATTCTCGCAACCTCTTACGAGCAGTACTTC. The V and J genes are TRBV21-1 and TRBJ2-7. TRBV21-1 is a documented pseudogene. CDR3 length: 17 amino acids.

This sequence joins TRBV20-1 and TRBJ2-7; D may match TRBD1 or TRBD2 (5 bases each). Trimming shortened V by 3 bases and J by 6 bases, and 18 bases separated the two germline ends. This CDR3 region has 14 residues. CDR1 DFQATT and CDR2 SNEGSKA come from the germline V gene (reference sequence). CDR3 nucleotides: TGCAGTGCTAGTTGGGCAGGTCGGGGCGCCGAGCAGTACTTC. As protein: CSASWAGRGAEQYF.

This clone appeared a few times. V and J are TRBV7-2 and TRBJ1-5; 11 bases align to TRBD1. The V gene end was trimmed by 0 bases and the J gene end by 2 bases; junction bases not matched to a gene: 9. The CDR3 covers 19 residues. CDR1 is SGHTA, CDR2 FQGNSA, per germline. CDR3 protein: CASSLARDRGIGCNQPQHF. DNA of the CDR3: TGTGCCAGCAGCTTAGCCCGGGACAGGGGGATAGGCTGCAATCAGCCCCAGCATTTT.

This chain links TRBV6-2 or TRBV6-3 with TRBJ2-2; 9 nucleotides agree with TRBD2. There are 17 residues in the CDR3. Germline trimming cut 2 bases from V and 1 base from J; bases unmatched to any gene: 5. From germline, CDR1 is MNHEY and CDR2 SVGEGT. CDR3 sequence: CASSYGREGLNTGELFF. The CDR3, as DNA: TGTGCCAGCAGTTACGGGCGGGAGGGCCTGAACACCGGGGAGCTGTTTTTT.

V and J are TRBV6-5 and TRBJ1-6; 7 bases are a match to TRBD1. With V trimmed by 7 bases and J by 7 bases, 7 bases remained unmatched. Germline lookup yields CDR1 MNHEY and CDR2 SVGAGI. The CDR3 extends over 14 amino acids. This CDR3 reads CASTTDRDNSPLHF. CDR3 nucleotides: TGTGCCAGCACCACAGACAGGGACAATTCACCCCTCCACTTT.

The chain couples TRBV20-1 to TRBJ2-3; D may be TRBD2 (5 bases). Germline V gene data show CDR1 as DFQATT and CDR2 as SNEGSKA (reference sequence). Trimming took off 5 bases at V and 6 bases at J, with 6 bases between the two ends. The length of the CDR3 is 10 residues. This chain's CDR3 is CSAGEDTQYF. The CDR3 nucleotides are TGCAGTGCTGGGGAGGATACGCAGTATTTT.

The rearrangement links TRBV27 to TRBJ2-7; possible D gene TRBD2, 5 bases. The CDR3 totals 15 residues. The ends were cut back, 7 bases at V and 0 bases at J, with 16 bases in the middle. The germline gives CDR1 MNHEY, CDR2 SMNVEV (reference sequence). CDR3 amino acids: CASTPDFGPSYEQYF. The CDR3 DNA reads TGTGCCAGCACCCCGGACTTCGGACCCTCCTACGAGCAGTACTTC.

V is TRBV7-9 and J is TRBJ1-2; TRBD1 is a possible D gene (6 bases). Germline assignment: CDR1 SEHNR and CDR2 FQNEAQ (reference sequence). The CDR3 is 15 residues long. V lost 5 bases to trimming and J lost 3 bases, with 16 bases between them. Here the CDR3 reads CASSPRGQGDYGYTF. The CDR3 DNA sequence: TGTGCCAGCAGCCCCCGGGGGCAGGGAGACTATGGCTACACCTTC.

The chain carries TRBV3-1 (or the pseudogene TRBV3-2) and TRBJ1-3; 11 bases align to TRBD1. CDR3 length: 16 residues. From germline, CDR1 is LGHDT and CDR2 YNNKEL (reference sequence). The ends lost 3 bases at V and 9 bases at J; junction bases unmatched: 10. The CDR3 here is CASSHPGTGGRSTIYF. In DNA, the CDR3 is TGTGCCAGCAGCCACCCGGGGACAGGGGGACGGAGCACCATATATTTT.

The chain combines TRBV28 with TRBJ2-7; 8 bases fit TRBD1. The CDR3 is 15 amino acids. V was clipped by 5 bases and J by 1 base; unmatched bases: 7. Germline V gene lookup returns CDR1 MDHEN and CDR2 SYDVKM. The CDR3 loop reads CASSVDRGNSYEQYF. The CDR3 coding sequence is TGTGCCAGCAGTGTTGACAGGGGAAATTCCTACGAGCAGTACTTC.

The chain employs TRBV14 and TRBJ2-2; D not resolved. CDR1 and CDR2 (germline): SGHDN, FVKESK. The CDR3 sequence is 17 residues long. V lost 5 bases to trimming and J lost 5 bases, with 21 bases between them. The CDR3 DNA reads as TGTGCCAGCAGCAACCGCCCCGCAGCCCTAACTACCGGGGAGCTGTTTTTT. It encodes CASSNRPAALTTGELFF.

The chain joins TRBV7-2 to TRBJ1-5; a possible D gene is TRBD1 (6 bases). Trimming stripped 2 bases from V and 2 bases from J, with 10 bases between. Germline CDR1 reads SGHTA; CDR2 reads FQGNSA. The CDR3 consists of 15 residues. The CDR3 sequence is CASSLTGPGNQPQHF. CDR3 coding DNA: TGTGCCAGCAGCTTAACAGGGCCGGGCAATCAGCCCCAGCATTTT.

The chain joins TRBV6-1 to TRBJ1-1, with 7 bases identical to TRBD1. The CDR3 is 15 amino acids. Germline assignment: CDR1 MNHNS and CDR2 SASEGT. The trim removed 3 bases at V and 4 bases at J, leaving 8 bases unmatched. CDR3 loop: CASSETGNPSTEAFF. The CDR3 nucleotides are TGTGCCAGCAGTGAGACAGGGAACCCGAGCACTGAAGCTTTCTTT.

The J gene is TRBJ2-3, the V gene TRBV20-1; the D is unclear. The germline gives CDR1 DFQATT, CDR2 SNEGSKA (reference sequence). This CDR3 has 11 residues. DNA of the CDR3: TGCAGGGGGATAGCAGGAGATACGCAGTATTTT. Its translation is CRGIAGDTQYF.

This sequence joins TRBV5-6 and TRBJ2-7, with D maybe TRBD1 (6 bases). The CDR3 extends over 13 amino acids. Germline assignment: CDR1 SGHDT and CDR2 YYEEEE. The V gene lost 0 bases and the J gene lost 5 bases, with 9 bases spanning the gap. The CDR3 bases are TGTGCCAGCAGCTTGGACAGGGCCCACGAGCAGTACTTC. This sequence encodes CASSLDRAHEQYF.

The rearrangement uses TRBV6-1 and TRBJ1-2; the D gene is possibly TRBD1 (5 bases). Trimming took 1 base from V and 1 from J, leaving 7 bases between them. CDR3 length: 14 residues. Germline assignment: CDR1 MNHNS and CDR2 SASEGT. As DNA, the CDR3 is TGTGCCAGCAGTGAAGAGAGGGGTAACTATGGCTACACCTTC. Protein sequence: CASSEERGNYGYTF.

Concerning this clone: The same CDR3 can be traced to other DNA sequences in this sample. The V gene is TRBV27, the J gene TRBJ1-5; D is undetermined. CDR1 and CDR2 from the germline V gene are MNHEY and SMNVEV (reference sequence). The CDR3 consists of 13 residues. V was trimmed by 6 bases and J by 4 bases, leaving 10 bases between them. The CDR3: CASSLGLNQPQHF. CDR3 nucleotides: TGTGCCAGCAGCCTGGGTCTAAATCAGCCCCAGCATTTT.

The chain has TRBV27 and TRBJ2-7; D tentatively fits TRBD1 or TRBD2 (5 bases each). V shed 6 bases and J shed 6 bases, with 18 bases lying between them. Germline CDR1 and CDR2: MNHEY and SMNVEV (reference sequence). The CDR3 spans 14 residues. For the CDR3, the DNA is TGTGCCAGCAGAGGGACCGCGGACCACCTCGAGCAGTACTTC. Its translation is CASRGTADHLEQYF.